The entry that follows covers one TCR beta chain sequence. The CDR3 is 13 residues long. V was trimmed by 5 bases and J by 5 bases, leaving 11 bases between them. Germline V gives CDR1 SGHRS, CDR2 YFSETQ. These data originate in a study of blood T cell repertoires in COVID-19. Across the study: Acute-phase and convalescent COVID-19 samples originated in the United States, Italy and Spain. From T cells, B-cell-depleted T cells, or PBMCs came the material, which was cDNA or gDNA.

The authors' processing: Counts of nucleated cells, estimated from reference gene primer amplification, were obtained. Clones were sequenced by immunoSEQ multiplex PCR, and TCRdb holds only the in-frame ones, with some missing. The V and J calls and clone size were taken over from that table, and D and trimming were inferred from the DNA. The table has some 220,000 clones, approximately 80% seen once. The sequencing sample was made of peripheral blood. This TCR was sampled from a man aged 50 to 60 with active or convalescent COVID-19. The genes are TRBV5-1 and TRBJ2-1, with D tentatively TRBD2 (5 bases). CDR3 nucleotides: TGCGCCAGCAGACGAGGGCAGAACAATGAGCAGTTCTTC. Translation gives CASRRGQNNEQFF.